This T cell receptor (beta chain) was sequenced during a study of blood T cell repertoires in COVID-19. In germline, CDR1 is SGHDN, CDR2 FVKESK. This CDR3 is 15 amino acids long. Trimming removed 0 bases from V and 9 bases from J, with 12 bases in between. Generated by immunoSEQ multiplex PCR, the TCRdb table keeps only in-frame clones and is missing some. The sample includes some 340,000 clones, roughly nine tenths seen only once; the top ten take almost 4%. The chain couples TRBV14 to TRBJ1-6; D is uncertain. The receptor's source is a woman aged 30 to 39 who had been exposed to COVID-19. Sequencing was carried out using PBMCs or T cells enriched from blood (not recorded which). CDR3 residues: CASSQDSSVSSPLHF. The CDR3 nucleotides read TGTGCCAGCAGCCAAGATTCAAGCGTGAGTTCACCCCTCCACTTT.